The source of this T cell receptor beta chain is a study of blood T cells in healthy people across ages. A word on this clonotype: Its antigen is as yet unknown.

Study findings and constraints: Estimated diversity across one million T cells was deemed an underestimate. Measured against age, TCR beta diversity per million T cells decreased in a roughly linear manner. Among long-lived donors, naive CD4+ cells were more numerous and diversity higher than in aged donors.

Germline CDR1 and CDR2: SQVTM and ANQGSEA. This CDR3 is 15 amino acids long. For the second PCR, which ran for 7 to 11 cycles, a sample-barcoded 5' primer and a J-beta primer mix were used. Template switching added a 12-random-nucleotide identifier to every cDNA molecule. Using its own MiXCR run on the 5' RACE reads, TCRdb lists one record per CDR3 protein. The table lists about 680,000 distinct CDR3 sequences, approximately 49% of them singletons, with under 35% in the top ten. This receptor was taken from a woman in her sixties in good health. This chain connects TRBV29-1 to TRBJ2-5, with 10 nucleotides matching TRBD2. The closer fit of TRBJ2-7 to the DNA end suggests the J call may be wrong. The sample comprised blood. This CDR3 reads CSARLAGQGGREQYF. As DNA, the CDR3 is TGCAGCGCAAGACTAGCGGGCCAGGGAGGTCGCGAGCAGTACTTC.